Reported below is one TCR beta chain. Per germline, CDR1 SGHDN and CDR2 FVKESK. The CDR3 sequence is 14 residues long. The V and J ends lost 0 bases and 4 bases respectively, with 8 bases between them. These data are taken from a study of T-cell memory formation after mild COVID-19. TCRdb re-called the 5' RACE reads through MiXCR, storing one row per CDR3 protein. The profile shows just over 300,000 distinct CDR3 sequences, roughly a fifth of them singletons. The sequencing sample was made of PBMCs or a T cell subset sorted from them (not recorded which). The gene calls are TRBV14 and TRBJ2-3, with D unresolved. The source of this sequence is a man aged 18 to 29 who had mild COVID-19 (a few samples of this study predate the infection). Cell type and time point are not known. In DNA form, the CDR3 reads TGTGCCAGCAGCCAAGATTTGAGGCCAGATACGCAGTATTTT. Its translation is CASSQDLRPDTQYF.